These T cell receptor beta chains were read from a single sample in a study of T-cell memory formation after mild COVID-19. Via MiXCR, TCRdb re-called the 5' RACE reads, giving one row per CDR3 protein. The data show over 350,000 distinct CDR3 sequences, with 15% to 20% seen just once and 20% to 25% held by the top ten. Sequencing was done on a sample of PBMCs or a T cell subset sorted from them (not recorded which). All receptors come from a man aged 18 to 29 who had mild COVID-19 (a few samples of this study predate the infection). Cell type and time point are not known. CDR3s include the opening cysteine and the closing phenylalanine or tryptophan. The order of the fields is clone size, V gene, J gene, D gene, CDR3 protein, CDR3 DNA. D genes are given only for firm matches. Not every row has a clone size; where given, it reads once, few, many or a size class.

size: -
V: TRBV7-2
J: TRBJ1-1
D: TRBD1
CDR3: CASSYGQGGSTEAFF
DNA: TGTGCCAGCAGCTACGGACAGGGGGGGTCCACTGAAGCTTTCTTT

size: -
V: TRBV4-3
J: TRBJ2-3
D: TRBD1
CDR3: CASSQDRGQGVGSTDTQYF
DNA: TGCGCCAGCAGCCAAGATAGGGGACAGGGGGTGGGAAGCACAGATACGCAGTATTTT

size: few
V: TRBV5-1
J: TRBJ1-3
D: -
CDR3: CASSPGTHGNTIYF
DNA: TGCGCCAGCAGCCCCGGGACACACGGAAACACCATATATTTT

size: few
V: TRBV6-4
J: TRBJ1-2
D: -
CDR3: CASSPRIGYGYTF
DNA: TGTGCCAGCAGTCCTCGGATTGGGTATGGCTACACCTTC

size: few
V: TRBV5-1
J: TRBJ2-1
D: TRBD2
CDR3: CASSSGLANYNEQFF
DNA: TGCGCCAGCAGCTCGGGACTAGCGAACTACAATGAGCAGTTCTTC

size: few
V: TRBV12-3/TRBV12-4
J: TRBJ2-7
D: -
CDR3: CASSLSRRGYEQYF
DNA: TGTGCCAGCAGTTTGAGCCGGAGGGGCTACGAGCAGTACTTC

size: few
V: TRBV5-4
J: TRBJ2-3
D: TRBD2
CDR3: CASRPQQRGSTDTQYF
DNA: TGTGCCAGCAGGCCCCAACAGCGGGGGAGCACAGATACGCAGTATTTT

size: -
V: TRBV24-1
J: TRBJ1-5
D: -
CDR3: CATSDKGYSNQPQHF
DNA: TGTGCCACCAGTGATAAGGGGTATAGCAATCAGCCCCAGCATTTT

size: few
V: TRBV27
J: TRBJ1-1
D: -
CDR3: CASSLSTGDEAFF
DNA: TGTGCCAGCAGTTTATCAACGGGGGATGAAGCTTTCTTT

size: few
V: TRBV29-1
J: TRBJ1-2
D: -
CDR3: CSVEYGAYGYTF
DNA: TGCAGCGTTGAATACGGGGCCTATGGCTACACCTTC

size: -
V: TRBV7-2
J: TRBJ2-2
D: -
CDR3: CASSLGVAGELFF
DNA: TGTGCCAGCAGCTTAGGGGTTGCCGGGGAGCTGTTTTTT

size: -
V: TRBV20-1
J: TRBJ2-1
D: -
CDR3: CSAPDGDNEQFF
DNA: TGCAGTGCCCCGGACGGAGACAATGAGCAGTTCTTC

size: -
V: TRBV7-9
J: TRBJ1-5
D: -
CDR3: CASSPQAGQPQHF
DNA: TGTGCCAGCAGCCCCCAGGCCGGCCAGCCCCAGCATTTT

size: many
V: TRBV7-9
J: TRBJ1-1
D: -
CDR3: CASSPGQTEAFF
DNA: TGTGCCAGCAGCCCCGGACAAACTGAAGCTTTCTTT

size: few
V: TRBV5-1
J: TRBJ2-5
D: -
CDR3: CASSWSSGQETQYF
DNA: TGCGCCAGCAGCTGGAGCTCGGGGCAAGAGACCCAGTACTTC

size: -
V: TRBV15
J: TRBJ1-6
D: -
CDR3: CATSRGREDSPLHF
DNA: TGTGCCACCAGCAGAGGACGGGAAGACTCACCCCTCCACTTT

size: few
V: TRBV28
J: TRBJ2-3
D: TRBD1
CDR3: CATHRRDRGPDTQYF
DNA: TGTGCCACCCACCGCCGGGACAGGGGGCCAGATACGCAGTATTTT

size: few
V: TRBV11-1
J: TRBJ2-1
D: TRBD2
CDR3: CASSPGLAGVRGEQFF
DNA: TGTGCCAGCAGCCCAGGACTAGCGGGGGTTAGGGGTGAGCAGTTCTTC

size: few
V: TRBV28
J: TRBJ1-6
D: TRBD1
CDR3: CASSLPDRGQSPLHF
DNA: TGTGCCAGCAGTTTACCTGACAGGGGGCAGTCACCCCTCCACTTT

size: -
V: TRBV3-1
J: TRBJ2-3
D: -
CDR3: CASSRRHLSTDTQYF
DNA: TGTGCCAGCAGCCGTCGACACCTTAGCACAGATACGCAGTATTTT

size: few
V: TRBV6-1
J: TRBJ1-1
D: TRBD1
CDR3: CASQGAMDTEAFF
DNA: TGTGCCAGCCAGGGGGCGATGGACACTGAAGCTTTCTTT

size: few
V: TRBV20-1
J: TRBJ2-1
D: TRBD2
CDR3: CSATGTSGKGQFF
DNA: TGCAGTGCTACCGGGACTAGCGGTAAAGGGCAGTTCTTC

size: -
V: TRBV7-9
J: TRBJ1-2
D: TRBD1
CDR3: CASSSSVDRGQGYTF
DNA: TGTGCCAGCAGCTCCTCAGTGGACAGGGGTCAAGGCTACACCTTC

size: few
V: TRBV2
J: TRBJ2-2
D: -
CDR3: CASSDTTRGGGELFF
DNA: TGTGCCAGCAGTGACACGACCAGGGGTGGCGGGGAGCTGTTTTTT

size: many
V: TRBV5-5
J: TRBJ1-5
D: TRBD1
CDR3: CASSADRGVRQPQHF
DNA: TGTGCCAGCAGCGCGGACAGGGGAGTGCGTCAGCCCCAGCATTTT

size: -
V: TRBV6-1
J: TRBJ2-1
D: -
CDR3: CASSEVGGIHEQFF
DNA: TGTGCCAGCAGTGAAGTTGGGGGGATCCATGAGCAGTTCTTC

size: once
V: TRBV20-1
J: TRBJ2-2
D: -
CDR3: CSARNLADTGELFF
DNA: TGCAGTGCTAGAAACCTGGCAGACACCGGGGAGCTGTTTTTT

size: -
V: TRBV6-5
J: TRBJ2-3
D: -
CDR3: CASSSPGLRGDTQYF
DNA: TGTGCCAGCAGTTCCCCGGGACTCCGGGGGGATACGCAGTATTTT

size: few
V: TRBV6-2/TRBV6-3
J: TRBJ2-1
D: -
CDR3: CASRLQGYNEQFF
DNA: TGTGCCAGCAGGCTACAGGGCTACAATGAGCAGTTCTTC

size: -
V: TRBV12-3/TRBV12-4
J: TRBJ1-5
D: TRBD1
CDR3: CASSLGKDRGSNQPQHF
DNA: TGTGCCAGCAGTTTAGGGAAGGACAGGGGAAGCAATCAGCCCCAGCATTTT

size: -
V: TRBV11-1
J: TRBJ1-1
D: -
CDR3: CASSTSENTEAFF
DNA: TGTGCCAGCAGCACCTCAGAGAACACTGAAGCTTTCTTT

size: -
V: TRBV10-3
J: TRBJ2-7
D: -
CDR3: CAISGVDSYEQYF
DNA: TGTGCCATCAGTGGGGTGGACTCCTACGAGCAGTACTTC

size: -
V: TRBV5-6
J: TRBJ1-5
D: -
CDR3: CASSPSGYQPQHF
DNA: TGCGCCAGCAGCCCCTCTGGCTATCAGCCCCAGCATTTT

size: -
V: TRBV28
J: TRBJ1-5
D: -
CDR3: CASSPSLQGRQPQHF
DNA: TGTGCCAGCAGCCCCTCCCTGCAGGGTCGGCAGCCCCAGCATTTT

size: many
V: TRBV12-3/TRBV12-4
J: TRBJ2-5
D: -
CDR3: CASSPGHGETQYF
DNA: TGTGCCAGCAGTCCCGGACATGGAGAGACCCAGTACTTC

size: -
V: TRBV28
J: TRBJ2-2
D: -
CDR3: CASSRDPANTGELFF
DNA: TGTGCCAGCAGTCGTGACCCCGCGAACACCGGGGAGCTGTTTTTT

size: -
V: TRBV7-2
J: TRBJ2-7
D: -
CDR3: CASSLAVGMGYEQYF
DNA: TGTGCCAGCAGCTTAGCGGTAGGGATGGGGTACGAGCAGTACTTC

size: few
V: TRBV5-5
J: TRBJ2-5
D: -
CDR3: CASSLGDPQETQYF
DNA: TGTGCCAGCAGCCTGGGGGACCCACAAGAGACCCAGTACTTC

size: -
V: TRBV11-3
J: TRBJ2-5
D: -
CDR3: CASSPNWGETQYF
DNA: TGTGCCAGCAGCCCAAATTGGGGAGAGACCCAGTACTTC

size: few
V: TRBV29-1
J: TRBJ1-2
D: -
CDR3: CSVEDEMGYTF
DNA: TGCAGCGTTGAAGATGAAATGGGCTACACCTTC

size: few
V: TRBV7-3
J: TRBJ2-3
D: TRBD1
CDR3: CASSLGTAPNTQYF
DNA: TGTGCCAGCAGCTTAGGGACAGCCCCCAACACGCAGTATTTT

size: -
V: TRBV7-9
J: TRBJ2-1
D: -
CDR3: CASNTLYNEQFF
DNA: TGTGCCAGCAACACACTATACAATGAGCAGTTCTTC

size: -
V: TRBV11-2
J: TRBJ2-1
D: TRBD1
CDR3: CASSTHRGQGNEQFF
DNA: TGTGCCAGCAGCACCCACAGGGGGCAAGGCAATGAGCAGTTCTTC

size: -
V: TRBV12-3/TRBV12-4
J: TRBJ1-4
D: -
CDR3: CASSLASEGTNEKLFF
DNA: TGTGCCAGCAGTTTAGCGTCGGAGGGAACTAATGAAAAACTGTTTTTT

size: -
V: TRBV6-5
J: TRBJ2-1
D: TRBD1
CDR3: CASSRDRAYNEQFF
DNA: TGTGCCAGCAGTCGAGACAGGGCCTACAATGAGCAGTTCTTC

size: -
V: TRBV6-1
J: TRBJ2-3
D: -
CDR3: CASSGKGQGWDTQYF
DNA: TGTGCCAGCAGTGGCAAAGGCCAGGGATGGGATACGCAGTATTTT

size: few
V: TRBV6-2/TRBV6-3
J: TRBJ2-2
D: -
CDR3: CASSYSVRRPYGELFF
DNA: TGTGCCAGCAGTTACTCGGTGCGGCGCCCGTACGGGGAGCTGTTTTTT

size: many
V: TRBV20-1
J: TRBJ1-1
D: -
CDR3: CSARAGTEAFF
DNA: TGCAGTGCTAGAGCTGGCACTGAAGCTTTCTTT

size: few
V: TRBV7-2
J: TRBJ2-2
D: TRBD1
CDR3: CASSLRPRGIAGELFF
DNA: TGTGCCAGCAGCTTAAGGCCCAGGGGGATAGCCGGGGAGCTGTTTTTT

size: -
V: TRBV10-3
J: TRBJ2-3
D: -
CDR3: CAISGGPRERGSADTQYF
DNA: TGTGCCATCAGTGGGGGGCCCCGGGAGCGGGGTAGCGCAGATACGCAGTATTTT

size: many
V: TRBV6-1
J: TRBJ2-3
D: -
CDR3: CASSPQQGTDTQYF
DNA: TGTGCCAGCAGTCCCCAACAGGGCACAGATACGCAGTATTTT

size: few
V: TRBV5-1
J: TRBJ2-3
D: -
CDR3: CASSRQTTNTDTQYF
DNA: TGCGCCAGCAGTCGACAGACAACGAACACAGATACGCAGTATTTT

size: few
V: TRBV15
J: TRBJ2-4
D: TRBD2
CDR3: CATSVRLAENIQYF
DNA: TGTGCCACCAGCGTGCGGCTAGCGGAAAACATTCAGTACTTC

size: -
V: TRBV6-5
J: TRBJ2-1
D: -
CDR3: CASSHDSSSYNEQFF
DNA: TGTGCCAGCAGCCATGACAGTTCCTCCTACAATGAGCAGTTCTTC